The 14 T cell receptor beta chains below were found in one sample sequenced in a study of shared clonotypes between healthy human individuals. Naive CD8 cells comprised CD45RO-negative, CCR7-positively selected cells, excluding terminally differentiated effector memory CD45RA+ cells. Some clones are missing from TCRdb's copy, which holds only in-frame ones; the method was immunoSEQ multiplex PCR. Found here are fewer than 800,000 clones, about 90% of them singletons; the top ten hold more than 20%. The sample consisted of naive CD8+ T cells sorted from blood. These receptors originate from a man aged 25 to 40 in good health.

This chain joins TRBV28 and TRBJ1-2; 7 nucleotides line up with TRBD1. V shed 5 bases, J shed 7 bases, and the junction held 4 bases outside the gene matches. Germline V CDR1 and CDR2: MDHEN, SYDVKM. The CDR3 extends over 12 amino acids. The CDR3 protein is CASSVGTAGYTF. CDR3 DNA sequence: TGTGCCAGCAGTGTCGGGACAGCTGGCTACACCTTC.

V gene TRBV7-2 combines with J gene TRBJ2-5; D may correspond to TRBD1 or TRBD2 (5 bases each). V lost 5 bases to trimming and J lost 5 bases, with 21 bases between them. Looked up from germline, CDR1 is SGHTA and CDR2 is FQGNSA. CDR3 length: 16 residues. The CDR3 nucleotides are TGTGCCAGCAGCACCAGAGTTCAGGGAGATTGGGAGACCCAGTACTTC. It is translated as CASSTRVQGDWETQYF.

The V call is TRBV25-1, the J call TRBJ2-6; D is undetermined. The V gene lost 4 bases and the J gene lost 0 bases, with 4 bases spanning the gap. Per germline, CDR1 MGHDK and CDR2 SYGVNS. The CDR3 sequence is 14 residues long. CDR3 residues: CASSGSSGANVLTF. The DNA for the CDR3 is TGTGCCAGCAGTGGTAGCTCTGGGGCCAACGTCCTGACTTTC.

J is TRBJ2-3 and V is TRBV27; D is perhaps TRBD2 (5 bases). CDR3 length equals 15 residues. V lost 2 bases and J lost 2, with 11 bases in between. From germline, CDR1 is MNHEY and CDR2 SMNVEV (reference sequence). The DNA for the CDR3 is TGTGCCAGCAGTTTAACGGCGGGCCCCACAGATACGCAGTATTTT. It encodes CASSLTAGPTDTQYF.

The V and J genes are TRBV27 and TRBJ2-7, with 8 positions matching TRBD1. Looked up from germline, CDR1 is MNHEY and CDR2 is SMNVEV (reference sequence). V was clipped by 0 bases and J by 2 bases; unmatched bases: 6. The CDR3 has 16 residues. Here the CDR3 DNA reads TGTGCCAGCAGTTTATCGGGGGGACAGGTCACCTACGAGCAGTACTTC. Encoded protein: CASSLSGGQVTYEQYF.

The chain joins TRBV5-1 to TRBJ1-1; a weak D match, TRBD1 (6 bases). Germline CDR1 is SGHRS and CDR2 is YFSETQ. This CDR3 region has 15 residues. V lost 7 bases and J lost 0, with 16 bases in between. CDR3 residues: CASADFTGLNTEAFF. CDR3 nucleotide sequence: TGCGCCAGCGCCGATTTTACAGGGCTGAACACTGAAGCTTTCTTT.

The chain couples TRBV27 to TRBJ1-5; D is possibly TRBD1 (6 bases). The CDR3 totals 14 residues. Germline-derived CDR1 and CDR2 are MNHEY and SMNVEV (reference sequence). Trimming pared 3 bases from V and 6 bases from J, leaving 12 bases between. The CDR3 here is CASSFLGGSQPQHF. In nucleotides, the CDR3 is TGTGCCAGCAGTTTCCTCGGGGGCTCTCAGCCCCAGCATTTT.

CDR3 sequence: CASSFISGLAGGFAGADTQYF. The CDR3, as DNA: TGTGCCAGCAGTTTCATTTCGGGACTAGCGGGAGGGTTTGCTGGCGCAGATACGCAGTATTTT. V and J are TRBV27 and TRBJ2-3; 16 bases match TRBD2. This CDR3 comprises 21 residues. Trimming removed 3 bases from V and 4 bases from J; junction bases left unmatched: 16. The germline V gene encodes CDR1 MNHEY and CDR2 SMNVEV (reference sequence).

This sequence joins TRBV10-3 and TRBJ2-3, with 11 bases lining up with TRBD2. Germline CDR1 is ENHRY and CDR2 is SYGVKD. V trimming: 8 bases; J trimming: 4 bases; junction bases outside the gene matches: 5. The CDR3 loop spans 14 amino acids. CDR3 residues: CAIGIAGGPDTQYF. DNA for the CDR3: TGTGCCATCGGTATAGCGGGAGGGCCAGATACGCAGTATTTT.

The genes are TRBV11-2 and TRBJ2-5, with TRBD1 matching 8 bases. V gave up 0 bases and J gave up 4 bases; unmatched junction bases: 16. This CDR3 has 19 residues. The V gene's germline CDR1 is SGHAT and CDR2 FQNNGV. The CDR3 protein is CASSLDQDRVWFGRETQYF. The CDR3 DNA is TGTGCCAGCAGCTTAGATCAGGACAGGGTATGGTTCGGGCGAGAGACCCAGTACTTC. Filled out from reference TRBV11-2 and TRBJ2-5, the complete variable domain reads EAGVAQSPRYKIIEKRQSVAFWCNPISGHATLYWYQQILGQGPKLLIQFQNNGVVDDSQLPKDRFSAERLKGVDSTLKIQPAKLEDSAVYLCASSLDQDRVWFGRETQYFGPGTRLLVL.

The CDR3 DNA reads TGTGCCAGCAGCTTCGGGGGAGGGCCGTACGAGCAGTACTTC. The encoded protein is CASSFGGGPYEQYF. The chain joins TRBV7-9 to TRBJ2-7; 7 bases are a match to TRBD2. Germline lookup yields CDR1 SEHNR and CDR2 FQNEAQ (reference sequence). V gave up 3 bases and J gave up 4 bases; unmatched junction bases: 6. The length of the CDR3 is 14 residues.

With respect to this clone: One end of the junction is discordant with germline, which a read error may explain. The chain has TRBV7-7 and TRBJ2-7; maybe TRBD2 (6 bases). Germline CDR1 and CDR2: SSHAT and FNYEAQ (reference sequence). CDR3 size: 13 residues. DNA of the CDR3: TGTGCTAGCAGCCGCGGGGCTTCCTACGAGCAGTACTTC. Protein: CASSRGASYEQYF.

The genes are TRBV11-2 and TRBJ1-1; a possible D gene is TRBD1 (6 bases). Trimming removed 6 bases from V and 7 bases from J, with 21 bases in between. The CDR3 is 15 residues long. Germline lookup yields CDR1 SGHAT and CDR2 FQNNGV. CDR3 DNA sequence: TGTGCCAGCAGGGCCGGGAGGGGGGGTTCGTTTGAAGCTTTCTTT. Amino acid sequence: CASRAGRGGSFEAFF. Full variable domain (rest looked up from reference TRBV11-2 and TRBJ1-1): EAGVAQSPRYKIIEKRQSVAFWCNPISGHATLYWYQQILGQGPKLLIQFQNNGVVDDSQLPKDRFSAERLKGVDSTLKIQPAKLEDSAVYLCASRAGRGGSFEAFFGQGTRLTVV.

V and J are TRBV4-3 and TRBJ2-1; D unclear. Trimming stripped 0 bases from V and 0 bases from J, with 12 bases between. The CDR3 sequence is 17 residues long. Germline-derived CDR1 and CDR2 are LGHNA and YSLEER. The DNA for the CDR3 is TGCGCCAGCAGCCAAGAGTTTACGGTAAGCTCCTACAATGAGCAGTTCTTC. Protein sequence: CASSQEFTVSSYNEQFF.